These 22 T cell receptor beta chains were sequenced from one sample in a study of Graves' ophthalmopathy and Graves' hyperthyroidism. From RNA, the CDR3 regions of TCR beta chains were amplified and sequenced. An opening RT-PCR round employed HTBI primers and preceded a second-round multiplex PCR. TCRdb itself ran the multiplex PCR reads through MiXCR, one entry per CDR3 protein. The sample contains around 590,000 distinct CDR3 sequences, roughly 39% of which appear only once. What was sequenced was peripheral blood or thyroid tissue (not recorded which). These receptors were taken from an adult man with Graves' hyperthyroidism.

This clonotype came up many times. This rearrangement joins TRBV6-5 to TRBJ2-2; D possibly corresponds to TRBD2 (6 bases). Germline V gene data show CDR1 as MNHEY and CDR2 as SVGAGI. The CDR3 sequence is 14 residues long. Trimming shortened V by 4 bases and J by 3 bases, and 9 bases separated the two germline ends. CDR3 in DNA: TGTGCCAGCAGTTCAGCGGGCTACACCGGGGAGCTGTTTTTT. Translation gives CASSSAGYTGELFF.

This clonotype came up once. The chain combines TRBV29-1 with TRBJ2-7; 10 bases fit TRBD1. The J segment lost 7 bases and the V segment lost 8 bases, leaving 17 bases of the junction unmatched. The CDR3 contains 15 residues. CDR1 is SQVTM and CDR2 is ANQGSEA in the germline V gene. This CDR3 is CSLGQGQPIVGEQYF. Here the CDR3 DNA reads TGCAGCTTGGGACAGGGGCAACCGATCGTGGGAGAGCAGTACTTC.

This clonotype was counted ten times or more. This rearrangement joins TRBV4-1 to TRBJ1-1; D is unclear. Germline CDR1 and CDR2: MGHRA and YSYEKL. With 0 bases removed from V and 1 base from J, the gap between germline ends came to 6 bases. The CDR3 spans 14 residues. The CDR3, as DNA: TGCGCCAGCAGCCAAGATTCCAGGAACACTGAAGCTTTCTTT. This sequence encodes CASSQDSRNTEAFF.

This clonotype is a singleton in its sample. The V gene is TRBV20-1, the J gene TRBJ2-5; D is unclear. Germline V gene data show CDR1 as DFQATT and CDR2 as SNEGSKA (reference sequence). The CDR3 is 14 residues long. With 3 bases removed from V and 5 bases from J, the gap between germline ends came to 16 bases. CDR3: CSASGLVNGETQYF. CDR3 DNA: TGCAGTGCTAGTGGTTTGGTTAATGGGGAGACCCAGTACTTC.

The gene calls are TRBV29-1 and TRBJ2-7; D assignment may be TRBD1 or TRBD2 (5 bases each). The CDR3 is 12 amino acids. V gave up 8 bases and J gave up 2 bases, with 13 bases separating them. Germline V gene data show CDR1 as SQVTM and CDR2 as ANQGSEA. The CDR3 nucleotides read TGCAGCCAAGGGACCCTACCCTACGAGCAGTACTTC. Its translation: CSQGTLPYEQYF.

This clonotype has more than one count but fewer than ten. At one end the junction does not follow the germline gene, possibly because of a read error. The chain couples TRBV7-3 to TRBJ2-7, with 10 bases identical to TRBD2. Germline CDR1 is SGHTA and CDR2 is FQGTGA. The CDR3 runs 16 residues. The CDR3 here is CASSQDSGRSSYEQYF. The CDR3 DNA reads TGCGCCAGCAGCCAAGATAGCGGGAGGAGCTCCTACGAGCAGTACTTC.

The V call is TRBV25-1, the J call TRBJ2-5; D not certain. V lost 5 bases and J 9 bases, leaving 13 bases between the germline ends. This CDR3 spans 12 amino acids. CDR1 is MGHDK and CDR2 is SYGVNS in the germline V gene. The CDR3 is CASSLGDQPQYF. CDR3 nucleotide sequence: TGTGCCAGCAGTTTAGGTGATCAGCCCCAGTACTTC.

V usage is TRBV15 and J usage is TRBJ1-5, with D maybe TRBD1 (6 bases). This CDR3 is 19 amino acids long. The germline V and J ends were trimmed by 0 bases and 2 bases, with 20 bases remaining between them. CDR1 is LNHNV and CDR2 is YYDKDF in the germline V gene (reference sequence). CDR3 coding DNA: TGTGCCACCAGCAGAGATCTTGGCAGGGGACCGGGAGGCAATCAGCCCCAGCATTTT. Protein: CATSRDLGRGPGGNQPQHF.

This clonotype was counted between two and nine times. The chain links TRBV5-8 to TRBJ1-2; tentative D call: TRBD1 (6 bases). CDR3 length: 16 amino acids. Germline CDR1 and CDR2: SGHTS and YDEGEE. V shed 3 bases and J shed 0 bases, with 15 bases lying between them. The CDR3 spells CASSSGRQDSNYGYTF. Written as DNA, the CDR3 is TGTGCCAGCAGCTCGGGGAGACAGGATTCTAACTATGGCTACACCTTC.

This clonotype turned up a few times. The chain employs TRBV6-1 and TRBJ1-3; D remains ambiguous. The CDR3 loop spans 12 amino acids. The V and J ends lost 9 bases and 4 bases respectively, with 10 bases between them. The germline CDR1 and CDR2 sequences are MNHNS and SASEGT. CDR3: CASKTGGNTIYF. CDR3 bases: TGTGCCAGTAAGACTGGGGGAAACACCATATATTTT.

The chain combines TRBV20-1 with TRBJ1-3; D may be TRBD1 (5 bases). V was cut by 0 bases and J by 2 bases, with 11 bases left in between. Germline CDR1 reads DFQATT; CDR2 reads SNEGSKA (reference sequence). This CDR3 comprises 15 residues. Here the CDR3 reads CSARDQQGTGNTIYF. CDR3 nucleotides: TGCAGTGCTAGAGATCAGCAGGGAACTGGAAACACCATATATTTT.

This clonotype was counted many times. The CDR3 sequence: CASSLPQGIYGYTF. DNA for the CDR3: TGTGCCAGCAGCTTGCCGCAGGGGATCTATGGCTACACCTTC. The chain has TRBV5-4 and TRBJ1-2; possibly TRBD1 for D (6 bases). V dropped 1 base and J dropped 4 bases, with 11 bases sitting between them. The length of the CDR3 is 14 residues. Germline lookup yields CDR1 SGHNT and CDR2 YYREEE (reference sequence).

This chain links TRBV5-4 with TRBJ2-2, with 10 bases fitting TRBD2. V was clipped by 4 bases and J by 2 bases; unmatched bases: 8. The length of the CDR3 is 17 residues. Germline CDR1 and CDR2: SGHNT and YYREEE (reference sequence). The CDR3 bases are TGTGCCAGCAGCCACAGGACTAGCGGATTTAACACCGGGGAGCTGTTTTTT. This sequence encodes CASSHRTSGFNTGELFF. The entire variable domain, with the rest obtained from reference TRBV5-4 and TRBJ2-2, is as follows: ETGVTQSPTHLIKTRGQQVTLRCSSQSGHNTVSWYQQALGQGPQFIFQYYREEENGRGNFPPRFSGLQFPNYSSELNVNALELDDSALYLCASSHRTSGFNTGELFFGEGSRLTVL.

As concerns this clonotype: Since the CDR3 does not end with the conserved phenylalanine or tryptophan, this likely comes from a read error. The rearrangement links TRBV20-1 to TRBJ2-5, with D possibly being TRBD1 (5 bases). The germline CDR1 and CDR2 sequences are DFQATT and SNEGSKA (reference sequence). Trimming took 1 base from V and 5 from J, leaving 32 bases between them. CDR3 size: 20 residues. CDR3 amino acids: CSARGFEVIKGSNQWETQYL. As DNA, the CDR3 is TGCAGTGCTAGAGGATTCGAGGTTATTAAGGGGTCAAACCAATGGGAGACCCAGTACCTC.

This chain joins TRBV6-2 or TRBV6-3 and TRBJ2-7; weak D call: TRBD2 (6 bases). Germline CDR1 is MNHEY and CDR2 is SVGEGT. The V and J ends lost 5 bases and 7 bases respectively, with 21 bases between them. CDR3 length: 15 residues. CDR3 in DNA: TGTGCCAGCAGTGGAGGGCCGAGGGCCTACAATGAGCAGTACTTC. Protein sequence: CASSGGPRAYNEQYF.

Comment on this clonotype: The junction does not match germline at one end; this may be a read error. V gene TRBV10-3 combines with J gene TRBJ1-4, with TRBD1 identical over 10 bases. Germline lookup yields CDR1 ENHRY and CDR2 SYGVKD. The CDR3 covers 15 residues. The CDR3 sequence: CAISGQGAIGEKLLF. CDR3 DNA: TGTGCCATCAGTGGACAGGGGGCCATTGGTGAAAAACTGCTTTTT.

This clonotype has just a few counts. The chain combines TRBV4-2 with TRBJ2-2; D unresolved. The CDR3 spans 16 residues. Trimming stripped 0 bases from V and 3 bases from J, with 11 bases between. Germline CDR1 is LGHNA and CDR2 is YNFKEQ. The CDR3 sequence: CASSQDSQLYTGELFF. CDR3 nucleotides: TGTGCCAGCAGCCAAGATAGCCAACTTTACACCGGGGAGCTGTTTTTT.

The chain uses TRBV14 and TRBJ2-7, with D possibly TRBD1 on 6 matching bases. In germline, CDR1 is SGHDN, CDR2 FVKESK. The V end was cut by 4 bases, the J end by 3 bases, with 19 bases between. This CDR3 region has 16 residues. Here the CDR3 reads CASSPSRGIENYEQYF. The DNA for the CDR3 is TGTGCCAGCAGCCCTTCGAGGGGGATAGAGAACTACGAGCAGTACTTC.

In its sample, this clonotype was seen many times. CDR3 nucleotide sequence: TGTGCCAGCAGCTTGTATACTAGCCCAAACGAGCAGTACTTC. Its translation is CASSLYTSPNEQYF. The genes are TRBV5-8 and TRBJ2-7; D is perhaps TRBD2 (6 bases). Between the trimmed V and J ends, which lost 1 base and 5 bases, there was a span of 13 bases. This CDR3 spans 14 amino acids. Germline V gives CDR1 SGHTS, CDR2 YDEGEE.

The table lists this clonotype with many counts. The chain has TRBV20-1 and TRBJ2-5; D unclear. The CDR3 loop spans 14 amino acids. Germline V gene lookup returns CDR1 DFQATT and CDR2 SNEGSKA (reference sequence). With 2 bases removed from V and 4 bases from J, the gap between germline ends came to 14 bases. CDR3 amino acids: CSARLPASTETQYF. CDR3 DNA sequence: TGCAGTGCTAGACTTCCCGCTAGTACAGAGACCCAGTACTTC.

The sample holds many counts of this clonotype. The V call is TRBV5-5, the J call TRBJ1-2; D gene uncertain. The germline CDR1 and CDR2 sequences are SGHKS and YYEKEE (reference sequence). The CDR3 runs 14 residues. The V end lost 2 bases, the J end lost 2 bases, and 10 bases lay between the germline ends. The CDR3 DNA is TGTGCCAGCAGCTTCCTTGGGCTAAACTATGGCTACACCTTC. It specifies CASSFLGLNYGYTF.

The rearrangement links TRBV30 to TRBJ2-7; 10 nucleotides align to TRBD1. The germline CDR1 and CDR2 sequences are GTSNPN and SVGIG (reference sequence). After removal of 0 bases from V and 7 bases from J, the junction contained 6 bases not matched to a gene. This CDR3 spans 14 amino acids. The CDR3 loop reads CAWSVRTGGWEQYF. The CDR3 DNA reads TGTGCCTGGAGTGTAAGGACAGGGGGTTGGGAGCAGTACTTC.